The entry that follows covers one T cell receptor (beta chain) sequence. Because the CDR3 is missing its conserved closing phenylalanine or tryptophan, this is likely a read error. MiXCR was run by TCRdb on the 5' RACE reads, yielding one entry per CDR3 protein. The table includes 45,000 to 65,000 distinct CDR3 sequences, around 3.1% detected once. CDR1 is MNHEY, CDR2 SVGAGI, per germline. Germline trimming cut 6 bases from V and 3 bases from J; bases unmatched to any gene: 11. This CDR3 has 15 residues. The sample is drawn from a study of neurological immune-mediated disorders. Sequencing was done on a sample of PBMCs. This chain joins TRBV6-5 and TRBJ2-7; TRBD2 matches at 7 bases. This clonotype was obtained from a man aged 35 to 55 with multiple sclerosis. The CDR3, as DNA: TGTGCCAGCAGCCGGACGGGGACTATAAGCTACGAGCAGTACAAC. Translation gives CASSRTGTISYEQYN.